This is a list of T cell receptor beta chains from one sample in a study of blood T cell repertoires in COVID-19. Here immunoSEQ multiplex PCR was the method, and the copy in TCRdb shows in-frame clones only, minus some. The table includes approximately 50,000 clones, 80% to 90% detected once. The sequenced material came from peripheral blood. The receptors were gathered from a man aged 60 to 75 with COVID-19, enrolled during active disease. Both conserved end residues are part of each CDR3.

J,V,CDR3
TRBJ2-3,TRBV5-4,CASLASGATDTQYF
TRBJ2-7,TRBV5-6,CASSLGTRGEQYF
TRBJ1-2,TRBV19,CASRSGQGNYGYTF
TRBJ2-1,TRBV5-5,CASSWSDRLFESYNEQFF
TRBJ1-1,TRBV9,CASSVGQSNTEAFF
TRBJ2-5,TRBV6-5,CASRLSKETQYF
TRBJ2-1,TRBV5-6,CASSSGTSGYNEQFF
TRBJ1-1,TRBV5-4,CASTETGMNTEAFF
TRBJ1-3,TRBV7-3,CASSLTGGDTIYF
TRBJ2-1,TRBV7-2,CASSLGAAGVINEQFF
TRBJ2-7,TRBV14,CASSHFTLAGNYEQYF
TRBJ1-1,TRBV18,CATGREVLQAFF
TRBJ2-3,TRBV2,CASSGQGLDTQYF
TRBJ1-5,TRBV7-9,CASSSIQTAGNQPQHF
TRBJ2-3,TRBV27,CASSQPVAGADTQYF
TRBJ2-5,TRBV5-1,CASSLGGRETQYF
TRBJ1-1,TRBV6-6,CASSYPQGMNTEAFF
TRBJ2-1,TRBV7-3,CASSPTTSGGGEQFF
TRBJ2-1,TRBV7-9,CASSLAGTEREEQFF
TRBJ2-5,TRBV5-1,CASSSNSGGHQETQYF
TRBJ2-2,TRBV5-8,CASSDSGTSRGGELFF
TRBJ2-3,TRBV27,CASSLSDRATDTQYF
TRBJ2-7,TRBV5-1,CASSLAVAGGSYEQYF
TRBJ2-2,TRBV15,CATTQGARTGELFF
TRBJ1-2,TRBV14,CASSPTGRHYGYTF
TRBJ2-5,TRBV27,CASSSGLAVGPAETQYF
TRBJ1-2,TRBV7-9,CASSFGQLGGYTF
TRBJ1-5,TRBV20-1,CSAAGDQPQHF
TRBJ1-1,TRBV7-9,CASSLGRLNTEAFF
TRBJ2-3,TRBV11-2,CASSNGLAGDDTTDTQYF
TRBJ2-3,TRBV11-3,CASSPGGNVGTDTQYF
TRBJ1-2,TRBV5-5,CASIPSGNHGYTF
TRBJ1-5,TRBV30,CAWSKAGGGNQPQHF
TRBJ2-1,TRBV29-1,CSVEGTAAYNEQFF
TRBJ2-3,TRBV6-2/TRBV6-3,CASSTAGAVGDTQYF
TRBJ2-3,TRBV7-9,CASSPVDTQYF
TRBJ2-5,TRBV5-8,CASSRTAETQYF